This T cell receptor beta chain derives from a study of T cells in Graves' hyperthyroidism and ophthalmopathy. General study results and limits: The blood repertoire included most of the expanded thyroid clonotypes above 0.001.

This clonotype occurred many times. Its antigen is as yet unknown. The CDR3 has 15 residues. Germline CDR1 SGHDN, CDR2 FVKESK. V lost 0 bases to trimming and J lost 3 bases, with 12 bases between them. RNA transcripts were the template for amplifying TCR beta CDR3 regions. Primed by the HTBI set, a first-round RT-PCR was run on the TCR CDR3. TCRdb reprocessed the multiplex PCR reads with MiXCR, giving one entry per CDR3 protein. The data hold roughly 630,000 distinct CDR3 sequences, with roughly 14% observed a single time. Across 18 months, stable Graves' hyperthyroidism was marked by no progression to ophthalmopathy.

The rearrangement uses TRBV14 and TRBJ2-7, with D unclear. This receptor was identified in a woman in her 30s with Graves' hyperthyroidism. The sample taken for sequencing was blood. This chain's CDR3 is CASSQDWGIGYEQYF. The CDR3 DNA sequence: TGTGCCAGCAGCCAAGATTGGGGAATTGGCTACGAGCAGTACTTC.